The clone carrying this T cell receptor (beta chain) appeared a few times. Antigen specificity is unknown. Input per replicate PCR of unsorted PBMC was about 300 ng DNA, corresponding to 25,000 to 30,000 T cell genomes. Only in-frame clones appear in the TCRdb table, and some are missing; sequencing was by immunoSEQ multiplex PCR. The sample shows approximately 510,000 clones, 79% of them seen only once. The CDR3 has 14 residues. Trimming took 3 bases from V and 2 from J, leaving 11 bases between them. The germline V gene has CDR1 MDHEN and CDR2 SYDVKM. The sample is drawn from a study of shared clonotypes between healthy human individuals. Across the whole study: In total, the donors were a couple of women and a few men aged 18 to 49.

General study points: Donor clonotype sharing was expected to depend on sequencing depth.

The clonotype comes from a middle-aged woman in good health. Some clones in this sample may be carry-over from other donors' samples. The source material was PBMCs. The chain recombines TRBV28 with TRBJ2-7; D remains ambiguous. This CDR3 reads CASSFGGQAYEQYF. The CDR3 DNA is TGTGCCAGCAGTTTTGGTGGGCAGGCCTACGAGCAGTACTTC.